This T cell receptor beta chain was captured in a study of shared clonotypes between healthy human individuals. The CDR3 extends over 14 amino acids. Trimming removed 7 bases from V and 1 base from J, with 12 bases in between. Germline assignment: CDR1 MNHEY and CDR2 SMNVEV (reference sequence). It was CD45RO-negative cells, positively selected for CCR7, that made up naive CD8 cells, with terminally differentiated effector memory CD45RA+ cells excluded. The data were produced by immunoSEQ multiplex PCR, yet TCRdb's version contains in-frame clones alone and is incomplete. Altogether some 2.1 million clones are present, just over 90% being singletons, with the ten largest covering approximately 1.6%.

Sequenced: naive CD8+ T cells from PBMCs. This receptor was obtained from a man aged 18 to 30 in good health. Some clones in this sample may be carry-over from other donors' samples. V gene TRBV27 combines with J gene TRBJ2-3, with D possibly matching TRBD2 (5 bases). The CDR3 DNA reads TGTGCCAGCACTTCGACTATCGGCACAGATACGCAGTATTTT. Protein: CASTSTIGTDTQYF.